The 25 T cell receptor beta chains reported below all come from one sample, sequenced in a study of read filtering for tumor transcriptome and immune sequencing. From about 400 ng of RNA, a library with molecular barcoded alpha/delta and beta/gamma adaptors was made. TCRdb passed the reads through MiXCR, listing each CDR3 protein once. The table records roughly 41,000 distinct CDR3 sequences, about an eighth of them present only once. The material sequenced was a population of CD138-negative cells sorted from bone marrow. The receptors originated from a donor at least 40 years old with multiple myeloma.

About this clonotype: It may be a read error: a sequence one base away is much more abundant. This rearrangement joins TRBV20-1 to TRBJ1-2; D gene unclear. There are 12 residues in the CDR3. Germline assignment: CDR1 DFQATT and CDR2 SNEGSKA (reference sequence). V was shortened by 3 bases and J by 7 bases, with 12 bases between the two germline ends. CDR3 DNA: TGCAGTGCTAGTCCCAATTACTTTGGCTACACCTTC. It is translated as CSASPNYFGYTF.

The sample holds many counts of this clonotype. The J gene is TRBJ2-5, the V gene TRBV5-1; no reliable D call. Trimming pared 3 bases from V and 1 base from J, leaving 7 bases between. The CDR3 is 13 amino acids. The V gene's germline CDR1 is SGHRS and CDR2 YFSETQ. The CDR3 protein is CASSWSAQETQYF. CDR3 in DNA: TGCGCCAGCAGCTGGTCGGCCCAAGAGACCCAGTACTTC.

Many counts were recorded for this clonotype. The rearrangement links TRBV6-6 to TRBJ2-1; 7 bases map to TRBD2. This CDR3 is built from 16 residues. The V gene end was trimmed by 5 bases and the J gene end by 3 bases; junction bases not matched to a gene: 10. The germline CDR1 and CDR2 sequences are MNHNY and SVGAGI (reference sequence). CDR3 sequence reads: CASSLLGLAVYNEQFF. The CDR3 nucleotides read TGTGCCAGCAGTCTACTCGGGCTAGCGGTCTACAATGAGCAGTTCTTC.

In its sample, this clonotype was seen a few times. This chain joins TRBV20-1 and TRBJ2-1; TRBD2 might be the D (6 bases). The CDR3 spans 19 residues. Trimming cost V 4 bases and J 8 bases, with 33 bases left between them. Germline V lookup: CDR1 DFQATT, CDR2 SNEGSKA (reference sequence). The CDR3 DNA reads TGCAGTGCTAAAGATCGTGGATCGTTGCTAACGGGAGTTATGGATGAGCAGTTCTTC. Its translation is CSAKDRGSLLTGVMDEQFF.

V is TRBV30 and J is TRBJ1-2; TRBD1 agrees at 7 bases. Trimming at V came to 5 bases and at J to 1 base, leaving 4 bases not matched to a gene. CDR3 length: 13 amino acids. CDR1 is GTSNPN and CDR2 is SVGIG in the germline V gene (reference sequence). CDR3 in DNA: TGTGCCTGGGACAGGGAAAGTAACTATGGCTACACCTTC. As protein: CAWDRESNYGYTF.

This clonotype was picked up many times. This chain joins TRBV27 and TRBJ2-7, with 8 bases identical to TRBD1. Germline V gene data show CDR1 as MNHEY and CDR2 as SMNVEV (reference sequence). This CDR3 comprises 15 residues. The V segment lost 5 bases and the J segment 0 bases; nucleotides outside the gene matches: 6. The CDR3 reads CASSQQGGGSYEQYF. CDR3 sequence (DNA): TGTGCCAGCAGTCAACAGGGGGGCGGCTCCTACGAGCAGTACTTC.

This clonotype was picked up many times. The chain links TRBV14 to TRBJ2-2; D may be TRBD2 (5 bases). The V end lost 5 bases, the J end lost 6 bases, and 10 bases lay between the germline ends. The CDR3 sequence is 13 residues long. Per germline, CDR1 SGHDN and CDR2 FVKESK. The CDR3 DNA sequence: TGTGCCAGCAGCGCTACTAGATCCGGGGAGCTGTTTTTT. Translation: CASSATRSGELFF.

This clonotype occurred many times. Here the CDR3 DNA reads TGTGCCAGTAGTCCTTTCGGGACAGGCTACGAGCAGTACTTC. Protein: CASSPFGTGYEQYF. The chain has TRBV19 and TRBJ2-7; 8 nucleotides align to TRBD1. The germline V gene encodes CDR1 LNHDA and CDR2 SQIVND (reference sequence). V lost 5 bases and J lost 3; bases outside the gene matches: 6. The CDR3 runs 14 residues.

This clonotype was counted at least ten times. The chain recombines TRBV7-9 with TRBJ2-3, with 8 bases identical to TRBD2. Per the germline V gene, CDR1 is SEHNR and CDR2 is FQNEAQ (reference sequence). With V trimmed by 2 bases and J by 4 bases, 5 bases remained unmatched. This CDR3 has 15 residues. CDR3: CASSLSSGGPDTQYF. The CDR3, as DNA: TGTGCCAGCAGCTTAAGCTCGGGAGGGCCAGATACGCAGTATTTT.

This clonotype was recorded many times. The chain combines TRBV10-3 with TRBJ2-1, with 10 bases aligning to TRBD2. The germline CDR1 and CDR2 sequences are ENHRY and SYGVKD. The junction had 12 bases not matched to a gene; V was cut back by 6 bases and J by 7 bases. The CDR3 length is 16 residues. CDR3 nucleotides: TGTGCCATCAGGCCTAGCGGGGGAAGGGGTGGAAATGAGCAGTTCTTC. Amino acid sequence: CAIRPSGGRGGNEQFF.

This clonotype was observed many times. V usage is TRBV27 and J usage is TRBJ1-1, with a tentative D call TRBD1 (5 bases). There are 16 residues in the CDR3. Deletions cut 9 bases from V and 3 bases from J, with 23 bases between. Germline V gives CDR1 MNHEY, CDR2 SMNVEV (reference sequence). The CDR3 loop is CASREGTGGGYTEAFF. CDR3 sequence (DNA): TGTGCCAGTCGCGAGGGGACGGGGGGTGGGTACACTGAAGCTTTCTTT.

This clonotype was counted ten times or more. The rearrangement joins TRBV5-5 to TRBJ2-5; 7 bases match TRBD1. Germline V lookup: CDR1 SGHKS, CDR2 YYEKEE (reference sequence). The CDR3 loop spans 14 amino acids. The junction had 7 bases not matched to a gene; V was cut back by 4 bases and J by 4 bases. The CDR3 sequence: CASSIDGTVETQYF. CDR3 DNA: TGTGCCAGCAGCATAGACGGGACAGTAGAGACCCAGTACTTC.

The rearrangement uses TRBV28 and TRBJ1-5; a weak D match, TRBD1 (5 bases). The CDR3 covers 16 residues. The germline V gene has CDR1 MDHEN and CDR2 SYDVKM. Deletions cut 5 bases from V and 11 bases from J, with 25 bases between. The CDR3 protein is CASSNFGFGAVGAQHF. The DNA for the CDR3 is TGTGCCAGCAGTAACTTCGGGTTCGGGGCGGTGGGAGCCCAGCATTTT.

This clonotype was recorded a few times. CDR3 residues: CASGDRAYEQYF. The CDR3 region has the DNA TGTGCCAGTGGGGACAGGGCCTACGAGCAGTACTTC. The chain has TRBV19 and TRBJ2-7; the match to TRBD1 covers 9 bases. The CDR3 is 12 amino acids. Germline CDR1 LNHDA, CDR2 SQIVND (reference sequence). V trimming: 8 bases; J trimming: 2 bases; junction bases outside the gene matches: 1.

This clonotype was counted between two and nine times. The chain combines TRBV20-1 with TRBJ2-7, with 8 bases fitting TRBD1. This CDR3 has 14 amino acids. J gave up 1 base and V 3 bases, and 5 bases lay outside the gene matches. Germline V CDR1 and CDR2: DFQATT, SNEGSKA (reference sequence). The CDR3 sequence is CSARSDRVSYEQYF. CDR3 sequence (DNA): TGCAGTGCTAGGTCGGACAGGGTGTCCTACGAGCAGTACTTC.

This clonotype showed up many times. This chain connects TRBV28 to TRBJ2-7, with D unresolved. This CDR3 is built from 15 residues. Between the trimmed V and J ends, which lost 6 bases and 2 bases, there was a span of 17 bases. The germline V gene has CDR1 MDHEN and CDR2 SYDVKM. The CDR3 here is CASSPGVASAYEQYF. Written as DNA, the CDR3 is TGTGCCAGCAGCCCTGGGGTGGCGTCCGCCTACGAGCAGTACTTC.

In its sample, this clonotype was seen many times. The V call is TRBV24-1, the J call TRBJ2-2; 8 bases match TRBD1. The CDR3 loop spans 15 amino acids. V lost 4 bases to trimming and J lost 1 base; unmatched junction nucleotides: 1. Germline CDR1 KGHDR, CDR2 SFDVKD. CDR3 amino acids: CATSEGTGNTGELFF. CDR3 sequence (DNA): TGTGCCACCAGTGAGGGGACAGGGAACACCGGGGAGCTGTTTTTT.

This clonotype was seen many times. This rearrangement joins TRBV30 to TRBJ2-6; 9 positions agree with TRBD1. The germline V gene encodes CDR1 GTSNPN and CDR2 SVGIG (reference sequence). Losses at the gene ends were 3 bases for V and 3 bases for J; bases not matched to a gene: 6. The CDR3 spans 16 residues. CDR3 loop: CAWSRTGASGANVLTF. CDR3 in DNA: TGTGCCTGGAGCAGGACAGGGGCAAGTGGGGCCAACGTCCTGACTTTC.

The sample holds many counts of this clonotype. V gene TRBV20-1 combines with J gene TRBJ2-2; TRBD2 matches 7 bases. This CDR3 is built from 14 residues. CDR1 and CDR2 (germline): DFQATT, SNEGSKA (reference sequence). V trimming: 5 bases; J trimming: 7 bases; junction bases outside the gene matches: 10. The CDR3 DNA reads as TGCAGTGCTTTACCAGCGGGAAGGGACGGGGAGCTGTTTTTT. Its protein is CSALPAGRDGELFF.

This clonotype came up many times. The rearrangement joins TRBV20-1 to TRBJ2-3; no clear D. With 1 base removed from V and 0 bases from J, the gap between germline ends came to 8 bases. This CDR3 comprises 14 residues. CDR1 is DFQATT and CDR2 is SNEGSKA in the germline V gene (reference sequence). The CDR3 loop is CSARGFVSTDTQYF. The CDR3 DNA is TGCAGTGCTAGAGGGTTTGTTAGCACAGATACGCAGTATTTT.

Ten or more counts support this clonotype. The gene calls are TRBV6-1 and TRBJ2-1, with a tentative D call TRBD2 (5 bases). Per germline, CDR1 MNHNS and CDR2 SASEGT. The CDR3 is made up of 13 amino acids. V was trimmed by 6 bases and J by 5 bases, leaving 11 bases between them. The CDR3 DNA is TGTGCCAGCAGCACAACTAGGAACAATGAGCAGTTCTTC. It specifies CASSTTRNNEQFF.

At least ten counts were recorded for this clonotype. This rearrangement joins TRBV20-1 to TRBJ1-2; D call uncertain. The CDR3 totals 14 residues. Trimming pared 6 bases from V and 2 bases from J, leaving 16 bases between. Germline V gene lookup returns CDR1 DFQATT and CDR2 SNEGSKA (reference sequence). This CDR3 reads CSAKGPFENYGYTF. CDR3 DNA: TGCAGTGCCAAAGGACCATTTGAGAACTATGGCTACACCTTC.

This clonotype was seen ten or more times. CDR3 in amino acids: CASSPLKVGRRFAGELFF. In DNA, the CDR3 is TGTGCCAGCAGCCCCCTGAAGGTCGGGAGACGCTTCGCGGGGGAGCTGTTTTTT. V gene TRBV7-9 combines with J gene TRBJ2-2; D is possibly TRBD2 (6 bases). Germline values: CDR1 SEHNR, CDR2 FQNEAQ (reference sequence). The V end lost 5 bases, the J end lost 8 bases, and 27 bases lay between the germline ends. This CDR3 comprises 18 residues.

There are many counts of this clonotype. The rearrangement joins TRBV10-3 to TRBJ2-7, with TRBD1 matching 9 bases. V was clipped by 0 bases and J by 4 bases; unmatched bases: 1. Germline assignment: CDR1 ENHRY and CDR2 SYGVKD. This CDR3 has 14 amino acids. The CDR3 is CAISESGQGYEQYF. The CDR3, as DNA: TGTGCCATCAGTGAGTCGGGACAGGGTTACGAGCAGTACTTC.

In regard to this clonotype: This may stem from a read error, because a much larger clone lies one nucleotide away. The V call is TRBV7-2, the J call TRBJ2-3, with 14 bases lining up with TRBD2. The CDR3 has 17 amino acids. Germline-derived CDR1 and CDR2 are SGHTA and FQGNSA. Germline trimming cut 5 bases from V and 4 bases from J; bases unmatched to any gene: 8. The CDR3 here is CASSPGTSGRRSDTQYF. CDR3 nucleotide sequence: TGTGCCAGCAGCCCCGGGACTAGCGGGAGAAGGTCAGATACGCAGTATTTT.